This TCR beta chain was captured in a study of T cell responses to AZD1222 COVID-19 vaccine. Whole-study context: Pooling covered second doses at about 4 or about 12 weeks.

CDR1 LNHDA and CDR2 SQIVND come from the germline V gene (reference sequence). The V end lost 1 base, the J end lost 3 bases, and 11 bases lay between the germline ends. CDR3 length: 15 amino acids. Findings and caveats of the study: Dominant CD4 TCR responses targeted spike regions 160-218 and 743-854. With two AZD1222 doses given, Spike-specific TCR breadth and depth both rose. It was only after the peak T cell response that any repertoires were sampled.

Using immunoSEQ multiplex PCR, the repertoire was profiled, and TCRdb retains in-frame clones only, with some absent. The sample holds 130,000 to 150,000 clones, about nine tenths seen once. A remark on this clone: Its antigen remains unknown.

This chain uses TRBV19 with TRBJ2-3; tentative D call: TRBD2 (5 bases). This TCR was sampled from an adult in good health. The sequences come from peripheral blood, collected on day 0 of AZD1222 vaccination. CDR3: CASSIAPGFTDTQYF. The CDR3 coding sequence is TGTGCCAGTAGTATAGCCCCGGGATTTACAGATACGCAGTATTTT.